The 13 T cell receptor beta chains below all came from one sample that was sequenced in a study of cytomegalovirus exposure and HLA in healthy donors. Use of 60 Vbeta and 13 Jbeta primers characterized the PCR. The repertoire was sequenced with immunoSEQ multiplex PCR; TCRdb's copy has only in-frame clones and lacks some. Among around 150,000 clones listed, under 85% were seen once. The material sequenced was PBMCs. These receptors all stem from a woman in her thirties in good health and CMV-seronegative.

This clone was detected only a few times. This sequence joins TRBV2 and TRBJ1-3; D ambiguous. V lost 2 bases to trimming and J lost 4 bases, with 3 bases between them. This CDR3 comprises 12 residues. Germline CDR1 is SNHLY and CDR2 is FYNNEI. Written as DNA, the CDR3 is TGTGCCAGCAGTGAATCGGGAAACACCATATATTTT. Residues: CASSESGNTIYF.

Only a few counts were recorded for this clone. The V gene is TRBV5-1, the J gene TRBJ2-1, with 8 nucleotides matching TRBD2. This CDR3 contains 14 residues. Germline CDR1 SGHRS, CDR2 YFSETQ. J lost 8 bases, V lost 1 base, and 5 bases had no gene match. CDR3 protein: CASSLFGRAHEQFF. For the CDR3, the DNA is TGCGCCAGCAGCTTGTTCGGGAGGGCCCATGAGCAGTTCTTC.

This chain links TRBV14 with TRBJ2-2; D is unclear. The CDR3 contains 12 residues. Germline CDR1 reads SGHDN; CDR2 reads FVKESK. V gave up 4 bases and J gave up 5 bases, with 5 bases separating them. The CDR3 sequence is CASSLCTGELFF. The CDR3 DNA follows: TGTGCCAGCAGCCTATGTACCGGGGAGCTGTTTTTT.

The chain employs TRBV2 and TRBJ2-7, with TRBD1 identical over 7 bases. V was pared by 1 base and J by 4 bases, with 10 bases of the junction left unmatched. The V gene's germline CDR1 is SNHLY and CDR2 FYNNEI. The CDR3 spans 16 residues. The CDR3 DNA is TGTGCCAGCAGTGAAGAAGGGGGCGGAACATTGTACGAGCAGTACTTC. Protein sequence: CASSEEGGGTLYEQYF.

This chain connects TRBV7-9 to TRBJ2-5; D is perhaps TRBD2 (6 bases). The V end lost 5 bases, the J end lost 4 bases, and 17 bases lay between the germline ends. Per germline, CDR1 SEHNR and CDR2 FQNEAQ (reference sequence). The CDR3 sequence is 15 residues long. The CDR3 is CASSLTVPGGETQYF. The CDR3 nucleotides are TGTGCCAGCAGCCTTACCGTCCCCGGGGGAGAGACCCAGTACTTC.

The rearrangement links TRBV11-1 to TRBJ1-1; D uncertain. The length of the CDR3 is 13 residues. V lost 1 base and J 5 bases, leaving 8 bases between the germline ends. Germline V CDR1 and CDR2: SGHAT, FQDESV (reference sequence). The DNA of the CDR3 is TGTGCCAGCAGCTTAGAAGCGCGTACTGAAGCTTTCTTT. It specifies CASSLEARTEAFF. Drawing the rest from reference TRBV11-1 and TRBJ1-1, the complete variable domain is EAEVAQSPRYKITEKSQAVAFWCDPISGHATLYWYRQILGQGPELLVQFQDESVVDDSQLPKDRFSAERLKGVDSTLKIQPAELGDSAMYLCASSLEARTEAFFGQGTRLTVV.

This clone was counted once. The V call is TRBV7-2, the J call TRBJ2-3; unclear D gene. The CDR3 runs 12 residues. The V gene lost 5 bases and the J gene lost 2 bases, with 5 bases spanning the gap. Germline values: CDR1 SGHTA, CDR2 FQGNSA. The CDR3 is CASSPYTDTQYF. DNA for the CDR3: TGTGCCAGCAGCCCTTACACAGATACGCAGTATTTT.

The chain recombines TRBV18 with TRBJ2-5; no firm D call. The last part of the DNA fits TRBJ2-7 better; the J call may be wrong. The CDR3 spans 13 residues. In germline, CDR1 is KGHSH, CDR2 LQKENI. The CDR3 here is CASSPDLIHEQYF. The CDR3 DNA is TGTGCCAGCTCACCCGACTTAATCCACGAGCAGTACTTC.

V and J are TRBV10-3 and TRBJ1-5, with TRBD1 as a possible D gene (6 bases). V lost 6 bases and J 2 bases, leaving 14 bases between the germline ends. This CDR3 region has 15 residues. Germline CDR1 ENHRY, CDR2 SYGVKD. The DNA of the CDR3 is TGTGCCATCAGCCCTACAGGGCTCGGCAATCAGCCCCAGCATTTT. It translates to CAISPTGLGNQPQHF.

The V gene is TRBV2, the J gene TRBJ1-2; 7 bases are a match to TRBD1. Germline V gene data show CDR1 as SNHLY and CDR2 as FYNNEI. V shed 5 bases and J 7 bases; nucleotides not matched to a gene: 13. CDR3 length: 15 amino acids. CDR3: CASSSLLVGTAGYTF. DNA for the CDR3: TGTGCCAGCAGTTCGTTGTTAGTCGGGACAGCTGGCTACACCTTC.

The CDR3 reads CASIPRSGAGNTIYF. The CDR3 region has the DNA TGTGCCAGTATTCCCCGCAGTGGTGCTGGAAACACCATATATTTT. The V call is TRBV19, the J call TRBJ1-3; the D is unclear. The CDR3 is 15 residues long. V dropped 7 bases and J dropped 2 bases, with 15 bases sitting between them. Germline assignment: CDR1 LNHDA and CDR2 SQIVND (reference sequence).

This chain links TRBV12-5 with TRBJ2-3, with unresolved D. The CDR3 runs to 13 residues. V lost 1 base and J lost 7, with 9 bases in between. Germline loops: CDR1 LGHNT, CDR2 FRNRAP. This CDR3 is CASGLELSHTQYF. The CDR3, as DNA: TGTGCTAGTGGTTTGGAGCTAAGCCATACGCAGTATTTT.

The chain joins TRBV6-1 to TRBJ2-3; no firm D call. The CDR3 has 14 residues. Trimming left V 1 base short and J 6 bases short, with 11 bases between. The germline CDR1 and CDR2 sequences are MNHNS and SASEGT. The CDR3 coding sequence is TGTGCCAGCAGTGAAGACGTCAAGAGGGATACGCAGTATTTT. The encoded protein is CASSEDVKRDTQYF.